This entry lists 17 T cell receptor beta chains sequenced from one sample in a study of early stage breast cancer tumors. This table comes from immunoSEQ multiplex PCR, and its TCRdb copy is limited to in-frame clones, with some not included. The data show some 35,000 clones, 74% seen once. Sample: blood. These receptors all come from a person aged 55 to 75 with breast cancer.

This sequence joins TRBV10-3 and TRBJ1-2; the D gene is possibly TRBD1 (5 bases). The CDR3 is 13 residues long. The germline V and J ends were trimmed by 4 bases and 5 bases, with 11 bases remaining between them. The V gene's germline CDR1 is ENHRY and CDR2 SYGVKD. As DNA, the CDR3 is TGTGCCATCAGTGCGGGACTGCAATATGGCTACACCTTC. Translating it yields CAISAGLQYGYTF.

The chain carries TRBV5-4 and TRBJ2-3; 8 nucleotides match TRBD2. The CDR3 runs 15 residues. The junction had 7 bases not matched to a gene; V was cut back by 0 bases and J by 7 bases. Germline-derived CDR1 and CDR2 are SGHNT and YYREEE (reference sequence). CDR3 sequence (DNA): TGTGCCAGCAGCTTGGCCTTGGTAGCGGGAAATACGCAGTATTTT. As protein: CASSLALVAGNTQYF. Using reference TRBV5-4 and TRBJ2-3 for the parts outside the CDR3, the full variable domain is ETGVTQSPTHLIKTRGQQVTLRCSSQSGHNTVSWYQQALGQGPQFIFQYYREEENGRGNFPPRFSGLQFPNYSSELNVNALELDDSALYLCASSLALVAGNTQYFGPGTRLTVL.

V gene TRBV25-1 combines with J gene TRBJ1-4; D is undetermined. V was shortened by 6 bases and J by 8 bases, with 19 bases between the two germline ends. This CDR3 has 15 residues. Looked up from germline, CDR1 is MGHDK and CDR2 is SYGVNS. CDR3 DNA: TGTGCCAGCAGCCGCAAGGGTAGGGAAGGGGAAAAACTGTTTTTT. Its protein product is CASSRKGREGEKLFF.

The rearrangement uses TRBV7-2 and TRBJ2-7; 7 nucleotides line up with TRBD2. V gave up 1 base and J gave up 4 bases; unmatched junction bases: 10. CDR3 length: 16 amino acids. The germline CDR1 and CDR2 sequences are SGHTA and FQGNSA. The CDR3 region is CASSLGSASGVYEQYF. The CDR3 DNA follows: TGTGCCAGCAGCTTAGGGTCCGCCAGCGGGGTTTACGAGCAGTACTTC. The complete variable domain, with remaining parts taken from reference TRBV7-2 and TRBJ2-7, reads GAGVSQSPSNKVTEKGKDVELRCDPISGHTALYWYRQSLGQGLEFLIYFQGNSAPDKSGLPSDRFSAERTGGSVSTLTIQRTQQEDSAVYLCASSLGSASGVYEQYFGPGTRLTVT.

The chain employs TRBV2 and TRBJ1-5; D is perhaps TRBD1 (5 bases). Trimming removed 8 bases at V and 8 bases at J, with 10 bases between. This CDR3 has 11 amino acids. From germline, CDR1 is SNHLY and CDR2 FYNNEI. The CDR3 loop is CASRLGEPQHF. CDR3 in DNA: TGTGCCAGCCGCCTGGGGGAGCCCCAGCATTTT.

V and J are TRBV9 and TRBJ2-1; TRBD1 matches at 8 bases. This CDR3 comprises 16 residues. The junction had 11 bases not matched to a gene; V was cut back by 5 bases and J by 4 bases. In germline, CDR1 is SGDLS, CDR2 YYNGEE. CDR3 in amino acids: CASRAGQGSEYNEQFF. In DNA, the CDR3 is TGTGCCAGCAGGGCTGGACAGGGATCGGAATACAATGAGCAGTTCTTC.

This clone was recorded once. This chain uses TRBV9 with TRBJ1-2; TRBD1 agrees at 7 bases. The CDR3 loop spans 13 amino acids. V trimming: 2 bases; J trimming: 4 bases; junction bases outside the gene matches: 2. Germline CDR1 is SGDLS and CDR2 is YYNGEE. The CDR3 nucleotides are TGTGCCAGCAGCGTCTCAGGGGGCTATGGCTACACCTTC. Residues: CASSVSGGYGYTF. The full variable domain, in which reference TRBV9 and TRBJ1-2 provide the parts outside the CDR3, is DSGVTQTPKHLITATGQRVTLRCSPRSGDLSVYWYQQSLDQGLQFLIQYYNGEERAKGNILERFSAQQFPDLHSELNLSSLELGDSALYFCASSVSGGYGYTFGSGTRLTVV.

The sample holds one count of this clone. The chain links TRBV5-4 to TRBJ2-3; D gene ambiguous. The V gene's germline CDR1 is SGHNT and CDR2 YYREEE (reference sequence). The V end was cut by 1 base, the J end by 0 bases, with 6 bases between. The CDR3 loop spans 14 amino acids. The CDR3 nucleotides read TGTGCCAGCAGCTTGAAAGATAGCACAGATACGCAGTATTTT. As protein: CASSLKDSTDTQYF.

This chain joins TRBV19 and TRBJ2-2; TRBD1 agrees at 7 bases. In germline, CDR1 is LNHDA, CDR2 SQIVND (reference sequence). Trimming at V came to 7 bases and at J to 7 bases, leaving 6 bases not matched to a gene. There are 13 residues in the CDR3. Written as DNA, the CDR3 is TGTGCCAGTAAAGACAGGGCCGGCGGGGAGCTGTTTTTT. It is translated as CASKDRAGGELFF.

The rearrangement links TRBV28 to TRBJ1-5; weak D call: TRBD1 (5 bases). V shed 3 bases and J shed 6 bases, with 6 bases lying between them. The CDR3 length is 12 residues. Germline V gene sequence: CDR1 MDHEN, CDR2 SYDVKM. CDR3 region: CASSFRGQPQHF. In DNA form, the CDR3 reads TGTGCCAGCAGTTTTAGGGGTCAGCCCCAGCATTTT.

J is TRBJ1-5 and V is TRBV5-5, with a possible D match to TRBD1 (5 bases). Germline CDR1 is SGHKS and CDR2 is YYEKEE (reference sequence). The CDR3 is 15 residues long. The V end lost 4 bases, the J end lost 6 bases, and 17 bases lay between the germline ends. CDR3 amino acids: CASSPSHGGSQPQHF. In nucleotides, the CDR3 is TGTGCCAGCAGCCCTTCCCACGGGGGGAGTCAGCCCCAGCATTTT. Full variable domain (outside the CDR3, taken from reference TRBV5-5 and TRBJ1-5): DAGVTQSPTHLIKTRGQQVTLRCSPISGHKSVSWYQQVLGQGPQFIFQYYEKEERGRGNFPDRFSARQFPNYSSELNVNALLLGDSALYLCASSPSHGGSQPQHFGDGTRLSIL.

The chain is built from TRBV7-2 and TRBJ2-5; D gene unclear. Germline V gives CDR1 SGHTA, CDR2 FQGNSA. Trimming removed 1 base at V and 5 bases at J, with 8 bases between. CDR3 length equals 13 residues. The CDR3 DNA reads as TGTGCCAGCAGCTTAGAGCCACTGGAGACCCAGTACTTC. Residues: CASSLEPLETQYF.

The rearrangement joins TRBV6-1 to TRBJ2-5, with D perhaps matching TRBD1 (6 bases). CDR1 is MNHNS, CDR2 SASEGT, per germline. With 8 bases removed from V and 5 bases from J, the gap between germline ends came to 21 bases. This CDR3 has 15 amino acids. DNA for the CDR3: TGTGCCAGCCGGCCAACTTGGCAGGGGCAGGAGACCCAGTACTTC. Protein: CASRPTWQGQETQYF.

In this sample, this clone turned up a few times. V usage is TRBV13 and J usage is TRBJ2-7; TRBD2 agrees at 7 bases. CDR3 length equals 14 residues. V lost 8 bases to trimming and J lost 3 bases; unmatched junction nucleotides: 10. Germline V gives CDR1 PRHDT, CDR2 FYEKMQ (reference sequence). As DNA, the CDR3 is TGTGCCAGCTCACGACTAGCCTCCCACTACGAGCAGTACTTC. This sequence encodes CASSRLASHYEQYF.

V gene TRBV18 combines with J gene TRBJ1-4, with D possibly matching TRBD1 (6 bases). There are 15 residues in the CDR3. V was shortened by 3 bases and J by 6 bases, with 14 bases between the two germline ends. In germline, CDR1 is KGHSH, CDR2 LQKENI. In nucleotides, the CDR3 is TGTGCCAGCTCACCGTACAGGGCATTGTATGAAAAACTGTTTTTT. It encodes CASSPYRALYEKLFF.

J is TRBJ2-7 and V is TRBV6-1; D possibly matches TRBD1 or TRBD2 (7 bases each). CDR3 length: 13 amino acids. Deletions cut 5 bases from V and 5 bases from J, with 13 bases between. Germline V gene data show CDR1 as MNHNS and CDR2 as SASEGT. The CDR3, as DNA: TGTGCCAGCAGTCAGGGGGGGTACCACGAGCAGTACTTC. Amino acids: CASSQGGYHEQYF.

This sequence joins TRBV9 and TRBJ1-6, with D possibly matching TRBD1 (5 bases). The CDR3 loop spans 14 amino acids. CDR1 is SGDLS, CDR2 YYNGEE, per germline. The V gene lost 3 bases and the J gene lost 7 bases, with 11 bases spanning the gap. CDR3 coding DNA: TGTGCCAGCAGCGATGGGACCGTGAATTCACCCCTCCACTTT. Translation gives CASSDGTVNSPLHF.